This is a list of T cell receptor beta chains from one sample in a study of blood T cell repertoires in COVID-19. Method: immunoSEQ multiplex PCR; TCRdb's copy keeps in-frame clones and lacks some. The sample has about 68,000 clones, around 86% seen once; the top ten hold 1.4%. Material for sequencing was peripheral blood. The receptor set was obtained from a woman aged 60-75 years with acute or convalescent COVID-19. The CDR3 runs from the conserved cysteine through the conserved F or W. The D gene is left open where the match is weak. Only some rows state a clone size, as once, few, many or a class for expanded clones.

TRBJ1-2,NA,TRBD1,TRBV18,CASSLQGYGYTF,TGTGCCAGCTCGCTACAGGGGTATGGCTACACCTTC
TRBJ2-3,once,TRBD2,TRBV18,CASSPPTSGAAQYF,TGTGCCAGCTCACCACCCACTAGCGGGGCGGCGCAGTATTTT
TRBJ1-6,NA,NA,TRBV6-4,CASSQDFHNSPLHF,TGTGCCAGCAGTCAGGATTTCCATAATTCACCCCTCCACTTT
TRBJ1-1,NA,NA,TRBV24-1,CATSDSRQTMNTEAFF,TGTGCCACCAGTGACTCGAGACAGACGATGAACACTGAAGCTTTCTTT
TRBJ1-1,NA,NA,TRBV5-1,CASSLVSSGTEAFF,TGCGCCAGCAGCTTAGTCTCCTCCGGCACTGAAGCTTTCTTT
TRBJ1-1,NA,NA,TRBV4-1,CASSQVGGGTEAFF,TGCGCCAGCAGCCAAGTTGGGGGGGGCACTGAAGCTTTCTTT
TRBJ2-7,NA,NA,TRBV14,CASSLKGRGNLYEQYF,TGTGCCAGCAGCCTAAAAGGGAGGGGGAATCTCTACGAGCAGTACTTC
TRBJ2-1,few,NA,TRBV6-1,CASSSNSLPYNEQFF,TGTGCCAGCAGTTCAAACAGTCTCCCCTACAATGAGCAGTTCTTC
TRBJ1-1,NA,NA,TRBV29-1,CSVHTGTFNTEAFF,TGCAGCGTCCACACCGGGACATTCAACACTGAAGCTTTCTTT
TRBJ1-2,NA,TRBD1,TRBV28,CASSFRTGRYTF,TGTGCCAGCAGTTTCAGGACAGGTCGGTACACCTTC
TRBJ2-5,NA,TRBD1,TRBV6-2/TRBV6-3,CASSRDRGRETQYF,TGTGCCAGCAGTCGTGACAGGGGTCGAGAGACCCAGTACTTC
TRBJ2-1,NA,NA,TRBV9,CASSVVERGEQFF,TGTGCCAGCAGCGTAGTTGAAAGGGGTGAGCAGTTCTTC
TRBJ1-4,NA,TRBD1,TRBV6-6,CASSYSVHSGGKLFF,TGTGCCAGCAGTTACTCGGTCCATTCAGGGGGAAAACTGTTTTTT
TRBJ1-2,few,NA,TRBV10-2,CASSEKGLTYGYTF,TGCGCCAGCAGTGAGAAGGGACTCACCTATGGCTACACCTTC
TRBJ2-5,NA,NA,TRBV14,CASSSPGRETQYF,TGTGCCAGCAGCTCACCAGGCCGGGAGACCCAGTACTTC
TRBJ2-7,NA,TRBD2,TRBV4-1,CASSLRASSGGYEQYF,TGCGCCAGCAGCCTACGGGCCAGCTCGGGGGGCTACGAGCAGTACTTC
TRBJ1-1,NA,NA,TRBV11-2,CASSLEVRGGWKEAFF,TGTGCCAGCAGCTTAGAAGTCCGAGGAGGGTGGAAGGAAGCTTTCTTT
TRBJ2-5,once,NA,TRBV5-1,CASSPGTHNQETQYF,TGCGCCAGCAGCCCCGGGACACACAACCAAGAGACCCAGTACTTC
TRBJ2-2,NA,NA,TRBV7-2,CASSSTDTGELFF,TGTGCCAGCAGTTCCACGGACACCGGGGAGCTGTTTTTT
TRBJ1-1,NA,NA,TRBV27,CASSLFRGTEAFF,TGTGCCAGCAGTCTCTTCAGAGGCACTGAAGCTTTCTTT
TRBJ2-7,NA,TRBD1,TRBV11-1,CASSLVRGQGHEQYF,TGTGCCAGCAGCTTAGTCAGGGGGCAAGGGCACGAGCAGTACTTC
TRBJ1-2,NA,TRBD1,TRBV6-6,CASSYRAGTGGYTF,TGTGCCAGCAGTTACAGGGCAGGGACAGGAGGCTACACCTTC
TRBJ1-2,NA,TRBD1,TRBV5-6,CASSSGQDNYGYTF,TGTGCCAGCAGCTCTGGACAGGATAACTATGGCTACACCTTC
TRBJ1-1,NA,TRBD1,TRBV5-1,CASSFITGAQNTEAFF,TGCGCCAGCAGCTTTATAACAGGGGCCCAGAACACTGAAGCTTTCTTT
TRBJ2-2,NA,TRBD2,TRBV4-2,CASSHGIPSGGFPGELFF,TGTGCCAGCAGCCACGGAATCCCAAGCGGGGGGTTTCCCGGGGAGCTGTTTTTT
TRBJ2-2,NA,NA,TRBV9,CASSYQTEITGELFF,TGTGCCAGCAGCTACCAGACAGAGATCACCGGGGAGCTGTTTTTT
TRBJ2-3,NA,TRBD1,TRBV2,CASWGLSGTETDTQYF,TGTGCCAGCTGGGGGCTATCCGGGACAGAAACAGATACGCAGTATTTT